This TCR beta chain was observed in a study of blood T cells in healthy people across ages. The donors, healthy Caucasians from Russia, were aged roughly 6 to 100. Per-sample yields of isolated PBMCs were at least 7 million. The amount of total RNA extracted per sample was at least 5.5 micrograms. Then a second PCR, running roughly 7 to 11 cycles, was carried out with a sample-barcoded 5' primer and a J-beta primer mix. MiXCR, run by TCRdb on the 5' RACE reads, gives a single entry per CDR3 protein. Seen here are about 650,000 distinct CDR3 sequences, about 30% observed once, and the top ten hold 15%. This clonotype occurred once. The junction and the germline gene differ at one end; a read error may be behind it. Germline values: CDR1 SGHDT, CDR2 YYEEEE. This CDR3 has 13 residues.

The sample comprised blood. This receptor was taken from a woman at least 80 years old in good health. J is TRBJ1-4 and V is TRBV5-6, with a possible D match to TRBD1 (5 bases). The CDR3 here is CASSLGTIEKRFF. For the CDR3, the DNA is TGTGCCAGCAGCCTAGGGACGATTGAAAAACGGTTTTTT.